This T cell receptor beta chain was obtained from a study of CD8 T cells in Susac syndrome. Sequencing of TCR beta was undertaken in CD8+ and CD4+ T cells derived from blood. After extraction with the RNeasy kit, roughly 0.45 to 1 ug of the RNA was reverse transcribed using random hexamers. Amplification of TCR beta CDR3 by immunoSEQ multiplex PCR spanned 54 Vbeta and 13 Jbeta. Using its own MiXCR run on the immunoSEQ multiplex PCR reads, TCRdb lists one record per CDR3 protein. In the table there are 150,000 to 200,000 distinct CDR3 sequences, 85% to 95% of which are singletons. Between the trimmed V and J ends, which lost 2 bases and 4 bases, there was a span of 7 bases. From germline, CDR1 is SGHKS and CDR2 YYEKEE (reference sequence). The CDR3 covers 14 residues.

This TCR derives from a human donor in good health. V gene TRBV5-5 combines with J gene TRBJ2-6; no clear D. Sequenced: CD4+ T cells from PBMCs. DNA of the CDR3: TGTGCCAGCAGCTTTTTGGGCGGGGCCAACGTCCTGACTTTC. This codes for CASSFLGGANVLTF.